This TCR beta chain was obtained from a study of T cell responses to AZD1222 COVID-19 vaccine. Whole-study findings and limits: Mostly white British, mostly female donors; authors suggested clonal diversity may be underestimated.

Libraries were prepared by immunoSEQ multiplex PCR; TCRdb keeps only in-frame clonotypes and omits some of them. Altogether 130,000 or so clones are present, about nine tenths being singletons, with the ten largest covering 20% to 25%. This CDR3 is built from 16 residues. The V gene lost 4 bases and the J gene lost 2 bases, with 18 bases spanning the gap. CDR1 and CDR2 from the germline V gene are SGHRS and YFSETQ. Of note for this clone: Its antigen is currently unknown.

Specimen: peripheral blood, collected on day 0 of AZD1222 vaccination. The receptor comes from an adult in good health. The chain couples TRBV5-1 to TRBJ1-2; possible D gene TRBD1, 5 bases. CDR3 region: CASSPGGGGFNYGYTF. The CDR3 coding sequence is TGCGCCAGCAGCCCCGGAGGTGGGGGGTTCAACTATGGCTACACCTTC.